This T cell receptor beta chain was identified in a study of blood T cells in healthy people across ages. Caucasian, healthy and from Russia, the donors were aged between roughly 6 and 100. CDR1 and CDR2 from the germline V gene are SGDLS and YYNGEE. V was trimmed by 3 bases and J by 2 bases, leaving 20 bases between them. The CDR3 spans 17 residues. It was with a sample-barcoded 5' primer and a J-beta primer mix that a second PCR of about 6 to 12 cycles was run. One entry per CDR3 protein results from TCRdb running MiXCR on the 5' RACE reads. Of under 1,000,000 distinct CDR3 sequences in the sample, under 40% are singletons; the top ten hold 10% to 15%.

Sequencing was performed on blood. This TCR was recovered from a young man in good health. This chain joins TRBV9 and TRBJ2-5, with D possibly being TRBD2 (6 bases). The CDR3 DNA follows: TGTGCCAGCAGCGGAACTCCGTTTGGGGGGAAGCAAGAGACCCAGTACTTC. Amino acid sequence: CASSGTPFGGKQETQYF.